A selection of T cell receptor beta chains follows, all from one sample in a study of breast tumors, draining lymph nodes, adjacent tissues. MiXCR was run by TCRdb on the multiplex PCR reads, yielding one entry per CDR3 protein. The table includes nearly 200,000 distinct CDR3 sequences, roughly 29% detected once. Sequenced: axillary lymph node tissue. The origin of the receptors is a female donor with breast cancer. Some clones in this sample may be carry-over from other donors' samples. The CDR3 runs from the conserved cysteine through the conserved F or W. D genes are given only for firm matches. Clone size is not always given. Where it is, it says once, few, many or a class for expanded clones.

length | J | V | D | size | DNA | CDR3
15 | TRBJ2-5 | TRBV29-1 | TRBD2 | - | TGCAGCTTGGCACTAGCGGGAGGGCCTACGGAGACCCAGTACTTC | CSLALAGGPTETQYF
12 | TRBJ1-1 | TRBV2 | - | - | TGTGCCAGCAGCTGGCAGAACACTGAAGCTTTCTTT | CASSWQNTEAFF
16 | TRBJ2-1 | TRBV30 | - | - | TGTGCCTGGAGTCCTCCTCTAGCACGACACTACAATGAGCAGTTCTTC | CAWSPPLARHYNEQFF
14 | TRBJ2-7 | TRBV5-1 | TRBD1 | many | TGCGCCAGCAGCGCGACGACAGGGGGCTACGAGCAGTACTTC | CASSATTGGYEQYF
15 | TRBJ1-6 | TRBV7-9 | - | - | TGTGCCAGCAGCTTGGGACTAGCGGGAGATTCACCCCTCCATTTT | CASSLGLAGDSPLHF
14 | TRBJ2-1 | TRBV28 | TRBD2 | many | TGTGCCAGCATTTTAACTAGCGGCTACAATGAGCAGTTCTTC | CASILTSGYNEQFF
16 | TRBJ2-1 | TRBV13 | TRBD2 | - | TGTGCCAGCAGCAGACTAGCGGGAGGGGATAGTGGTGAGCAGTTCTTC | CASSRLAGGDSGEQFF
15 | TRBJ1-3 | TRBV7-6 | TRBD1 | - | TGTGCCAGCAGCACCGGACAGGGTAATGGAAACACCATATATTTT | CASSTGQGNGNTIYF
15 | TRBJ1-2 | TRBV5-5 | - | many | TGTGCCAGCAGCTCCGAGGGGGGTAGGGTCTATGGCTACACCTTC | CASSSEGGRVYGYTF
14 | TRBJ2-6 | TRBV6-1 | - | - | TGTGCCAGCAGACCCGGGACAGGGGCCAACGTCCTGACTTTC | CASRPGTGANVLTF
15 | TRBJ2-1 | TRBV24-1 | - | - | TGTGCCACCGGCTGGGGGGCGAGGGGGAGGTTTGAGCAGTTCTTC | CATGWGARGRFEQFF
14 | TRBJ2-7 | TRBV5-6 | - | few | TGTGCCAGCAGCACACCTGACAGGCCCTACGAGCAGTACTTC | CASSTPDRPYEQYF
16 | TRBJ2-1 | TRBV4-1 | TRBD2 | many | TGCGCCAGCAGCCAAGATGGAACTAGCGGTTACAATGAGCAGTTCTTC | CASSQDGTSGYNEQFF
16 | TRBJ1-2 | TRBV24-1 | - | - | TGTGCCACCAGTGCTCTCCAAGGTTCCAGTAACTATGGCTACACCTTC | CATSALQGSSNYGYTF
13 | TRBJ1-2 | TRBV2 | - | many | TGTGCCAGCAGTGAACGACGGAGCGGTGGCTACACCTTC | CASSERRSGGYTF
13 | TRBJ2-7 | TRBV20-1 | - | many | TGCAGTGCTAGAACAGGTGCTTGGGATGAGCAGTACTTC | CSARTGAWDEQYF
12 | TRBJ2-2 | TRBV28 | - | few | TGTGCCAGCACGGAAATTAACGGGGAGCTGTTTTTT | CASTEINGELFF
16 | TRBJ2-2 | TRBV20-1 | - | many | TGCAGTGCTAGAGCCGGGTGGTTAGAGGACACCGGGGAGCTGTTTTTT | CSARAGWLEDTGELFF
16 | TRBJ2-7 | TRBV7-2 | - | once | TGTGCCAGCAGCCCAGTTTTAAGACAGGGAGAGGGAGGGCAGTACTTC | CASSPVLRQGEGGQYF
15 | TRBJ2-1 | TRBV7-2 | TRBD1 | few | TGTGCCAGCAGCTTAGGGCAGGGGGCCTACAATGAGCAGCTCTTC | CASSLGQGAYNEQLF
15 | TRBJ1-3 | TRBV28 | - | once | TGTGCCAGCAGTTTAGGGTTAGCGGGAGGAAACACCATATATTTT | CASSLGLAGGNTIYF
14 | TRBJ1-2 | TRBV5-1 | - | many | TGCGCCAGCAGCTTGGTTGGCGGTAACTATGGCTACACCTTC | CASSLVGGNYGYTF
15 | TRBJ2-5 | TRBV7-2 | - | - | TGTGCCAGCAGCTTAACCGCTGGGACGGGAGAGACCCAGTACTTC | CASSLTAGTGETQYF
15 | TRBJ2-1 | TRBV9 | TRBD2 | many | TGTGCCAGCAGCGTATGGGAAGCGGGAGTGAATGAGCAGTTCTTC | CASSVWEAGVNEQFF
15 | TRBJ2-1 | TRBV6-6 | TRBD2 | many | TGTGCCAGCAGGCCGACTAGCGGGAGGGCCGATGAGCAGTTCTTC | CASRPTSGRADEQFF
14 | TRBJ2-5 | TRBV6-6 | TRBD1 | - | TGTGCCAGCAGTTTAGGACCAGGGGGAGAGACCCAGTACTTC | CASSLGPGGETQYF
14 | TRBJ1-2 | TRBV6-1 | - | many | TGTGCCAGCAGTGAAGGTGGAGGCGACTATGGCTACACCTTC | CASSEGGGDYGYTF
16 | TRBJ2-4 | TRBV5-6 | - | many | TGTGCCAGCAGCCACTACAGGCAGCAGTTCAAAAACATTCAGTACTTC | CASSHYRQQFKNIQYF
14 | TRBJ2-7 | TRBV5-1 | - | - | TGCGCCAGCAGCTTGGTGGGACAAACCTACGAGCAGTACTTC | CASSLVGQTYEQYF
15 | TRBJ2-5 | TRBV7-2 | TRBD2 | many | TGTGCCAGCAGCCCGGGACTAGCGGGGGTTGAGACCCAGTACTTC | CASSPGLAGVETQYF
17 | TRBJ2-3 | TRBV27 | TRBD2 | few | TGTGCCAGCAGTCGCGGGGGAGCTTACAAGGGTACAGATACGCAGTATTTT | CASSRGGAYKGTDTQYF
12 | TRBJ2-5 | TRBV5-1 | - | many | TGCGCCAGCAGCTTGTCCTCAGGGACCCAGTACTTC | CASSLSSGTQYF
12 | TRBJ1-6 | TRBV11-1 | - | many | TGTGCCAGCAGCCGCGGGAATTCACCCCTCCACTTT | CASSRGNSPLHF
13 | TRBJ1-6 | TRBV2 | - | once | TGTGCCAGCAGTGAACGGGGGGGCGTTCTCCTCCACTTT | CASSERGGVLLHF
13 | TRBJ2-5 | TRBV29-1 | - | once | TGCAGCGTTGATTTGGGCAGCCAAGAGACCCAGTACTTC | CSVDLGSQETQYF
14 | TRBJ1-4 | TRBV7-9 | - | - | TGTGCCAGCAGCCCGGGACACTACAATGAAGAACTGTTTTTT | CASSPGHYNEELFF
13 | TRBJ2-5 | TRBV7-2 | - | many | TGTGCCACCACCTCGCCTCCGGGCGAGACCCAGTACTTC | CATTSPPGETQYF
14 | TRBJ1-2 | TRBV27 | - | - | TGTGCCAGCAGTTTAGGGGGCGCCCTATATGGCTACACCTTC | CASSLGGALYGYTF